This T cell receptor (beta chain) was sequenced in a study of T-cell memory formation after mild COVID-19. Study as a whole: The study found TCR clusters largely donor specific.

Constant-segment primers served in 5'RACE that generated TCR alpha and TCR beta cDNA libraries bearing sample barcodes and UMIs. TCRdb redid the calling of the 5' RACE reads with MiXCR, one entry per CDR3 protein. The sample has under 450,000 distinct CDR3 sequences; around 20% are singletons. Concerning this clonotype itself: Its antigen is undetermined.

Study-wide findings and caveats: Memory sampled before infection contained some responding clones, suggesting cross-reactive memory joined.

Germline assignment: CDR1 SQVTM and CDR2 ANQGSEA. Trimming took 5 bases from V and 6 from J; bases not matched to a gene: 7. The CDR3 contains 13 residues. Sequencing was performed on PBMCs or a T cell subset sorted from them (not recorded which). V usage is TRBV29-1 and J usage is TRBJ1-2; 9 bases are shared with TRBD1. The sequence was obtained from a young man who had mild COVID-19 (a few samples of this study predate the infection). Cell type and time point are not known. The CDR3 sequence is CSVTGTGSHGYTF. DNA of the CDR3: TGCAGCGTTACCGGGACAGGGAGCCATGGCTACACCTTC.